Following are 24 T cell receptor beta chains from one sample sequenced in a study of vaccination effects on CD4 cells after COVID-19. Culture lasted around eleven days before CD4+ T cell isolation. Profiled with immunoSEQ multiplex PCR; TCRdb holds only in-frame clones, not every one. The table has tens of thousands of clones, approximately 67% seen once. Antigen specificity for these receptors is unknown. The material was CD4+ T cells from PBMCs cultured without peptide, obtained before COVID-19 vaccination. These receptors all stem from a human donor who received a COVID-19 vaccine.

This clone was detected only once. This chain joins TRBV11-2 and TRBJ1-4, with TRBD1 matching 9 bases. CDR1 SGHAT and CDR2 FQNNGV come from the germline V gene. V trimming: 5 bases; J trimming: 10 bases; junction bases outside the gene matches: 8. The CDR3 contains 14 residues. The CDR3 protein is CASSAPGQGAKLFF. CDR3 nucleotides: TGTGCCAGCAGCGCTCCGGGACAGGGTGCAAAACTGTTTTTT.

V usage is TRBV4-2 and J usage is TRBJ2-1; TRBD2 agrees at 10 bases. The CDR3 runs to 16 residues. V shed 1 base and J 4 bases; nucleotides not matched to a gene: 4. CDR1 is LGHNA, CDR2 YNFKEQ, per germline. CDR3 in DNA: TGTGCCAGCAGCCAAGGGGGGACTAGCGCTTACAATGAGCAGTTCTTC. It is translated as CASSQGGTSAYNEQFF.

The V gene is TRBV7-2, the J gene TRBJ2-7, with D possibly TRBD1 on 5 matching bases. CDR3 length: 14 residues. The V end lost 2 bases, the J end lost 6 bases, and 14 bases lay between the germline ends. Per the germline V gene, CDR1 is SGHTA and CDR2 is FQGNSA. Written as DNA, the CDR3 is TGTGCCAGCAGCTTACAAAAACAGGCGGCCGAGCAGTACTTC. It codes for CASSLQKQAAEQYF.

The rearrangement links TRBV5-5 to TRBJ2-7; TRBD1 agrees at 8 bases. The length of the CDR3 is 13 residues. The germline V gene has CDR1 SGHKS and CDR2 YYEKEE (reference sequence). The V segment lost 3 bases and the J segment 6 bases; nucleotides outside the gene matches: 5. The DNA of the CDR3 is TGTGCCAGCAGCTCGCCGACAGGGGCCGAGCAGTACTTC. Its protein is CASSSPTGAEQYF.

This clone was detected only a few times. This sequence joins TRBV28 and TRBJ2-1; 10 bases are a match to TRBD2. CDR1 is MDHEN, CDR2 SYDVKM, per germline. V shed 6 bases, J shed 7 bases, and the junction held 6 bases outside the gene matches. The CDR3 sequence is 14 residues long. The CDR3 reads CASRSLAGANEQFF. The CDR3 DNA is TGTGCCAGCAGGTCCCTAGCGGGGGCTAATGAGCAGTTCTTC.

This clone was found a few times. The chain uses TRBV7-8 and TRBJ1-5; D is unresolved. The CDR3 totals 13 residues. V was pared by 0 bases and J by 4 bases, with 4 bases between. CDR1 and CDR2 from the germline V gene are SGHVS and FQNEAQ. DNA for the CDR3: TGTGCCAGCAGCTTAGCAGATAATCAGCCCCAGCATTTT. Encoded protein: CASSLADNQPQHF.

In nucleotides, the CDR3 is TGTGCCAGCAGCTTGTCCCGCGGGGGGGCCGTGTACGAGCAGTACTTC. Translated: CASSLSRGGAVYEQYF. The rearrangement uses TRBV5-4 and TRBJ2-7; 9 nucleotides match TRBD2. This CDR3 comprises 16 residues. Per germline, CDR1 SGHNT and CDR2 YYREEE (reference sequence). J was trimmed by 4 bases and V by 1 base; bases with no gene match: 9.

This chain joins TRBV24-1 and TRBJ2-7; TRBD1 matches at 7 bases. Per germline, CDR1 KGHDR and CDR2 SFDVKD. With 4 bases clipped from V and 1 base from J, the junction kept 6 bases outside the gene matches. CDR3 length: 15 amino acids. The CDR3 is CATSDRRDSSYEQYF. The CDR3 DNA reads TGTGCCACCAGTGACCGAAGGGACAGTTCCTACGAGCAGTACTTC.

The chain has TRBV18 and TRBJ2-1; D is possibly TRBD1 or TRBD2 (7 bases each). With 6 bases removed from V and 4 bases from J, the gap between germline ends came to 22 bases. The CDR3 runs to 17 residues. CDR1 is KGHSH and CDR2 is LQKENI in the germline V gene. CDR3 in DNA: TGTGCCAGCTCCCCAAACCGTGCAGGGGGGGGATACAATGAGCAGTTCTTC. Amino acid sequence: CASSPNRAGGGYNEQFF. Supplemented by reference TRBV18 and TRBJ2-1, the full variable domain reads NAGVMQNPRHLVRRRGQEARLRCSPMKGHSHVYWYRQLPEEGLKFMVYLQKENIIDESGMPKERFSAEFPKEGPSILRIQQVVRGDSAAYFCASSPNRAGGGYNEQFFGPGTRLTVL.

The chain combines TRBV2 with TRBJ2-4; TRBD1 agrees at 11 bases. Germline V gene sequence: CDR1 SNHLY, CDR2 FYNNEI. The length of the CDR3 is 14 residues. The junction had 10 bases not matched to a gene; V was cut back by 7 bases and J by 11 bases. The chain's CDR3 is CASIRDRGDPFQYF. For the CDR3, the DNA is TGTGCCAGCATCCGGGACAGGGGGGACCCCTTTCAGTACTTC.

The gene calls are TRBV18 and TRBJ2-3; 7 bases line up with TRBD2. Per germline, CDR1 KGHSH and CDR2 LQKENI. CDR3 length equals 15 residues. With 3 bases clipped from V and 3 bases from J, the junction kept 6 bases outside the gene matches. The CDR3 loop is CASSPVGGSTDTQYF. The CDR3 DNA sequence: TGTGCCAGCTCACCTGTTGGCGGGAGTACAGATACGCAGTATTTT.

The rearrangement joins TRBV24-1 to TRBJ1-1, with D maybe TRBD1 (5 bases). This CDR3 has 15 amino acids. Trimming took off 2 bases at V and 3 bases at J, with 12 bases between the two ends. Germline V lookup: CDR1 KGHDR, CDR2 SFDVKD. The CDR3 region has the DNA TGTGCCACCAGTGATTCGGGACTCGGGGACACTGAAGCTTTCTTT. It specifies CATSDSGLGDTEAFF.

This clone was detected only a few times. As DNA, the CDR3 is TGTGCCATCGCCAAGTTTGAGAGGGAGACCCAGTACTTC. It yields the protein CAIAKFERETQYF. This rearrangement joins TRBV10-3 to TRBJ2-5, with D hard to call. This CDR3 region has 13 residues. The V and J ends lost 8 bases and 5 bases respectively, with 15 bases between them. Germline V CDR1 and CDR2: ENHRY, SYGVKD.

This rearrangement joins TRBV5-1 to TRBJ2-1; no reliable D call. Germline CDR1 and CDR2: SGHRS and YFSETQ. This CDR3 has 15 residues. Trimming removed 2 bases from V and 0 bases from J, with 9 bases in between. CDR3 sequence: CASSFTESSYNEQFF. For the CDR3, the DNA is TGCGCCAGCAGCTTCACAGAGAGCTCCTACAATGAGCAGTTCTTC.

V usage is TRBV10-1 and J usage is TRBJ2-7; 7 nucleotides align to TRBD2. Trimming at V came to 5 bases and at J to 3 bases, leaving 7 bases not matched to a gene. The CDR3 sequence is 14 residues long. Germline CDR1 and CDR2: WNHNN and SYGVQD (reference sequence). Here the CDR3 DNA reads TGCGCCAGCAGTTTCGGGGGGAGCAACTACGAGCAGTACTTC. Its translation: CASSFGGSNYEQYF.

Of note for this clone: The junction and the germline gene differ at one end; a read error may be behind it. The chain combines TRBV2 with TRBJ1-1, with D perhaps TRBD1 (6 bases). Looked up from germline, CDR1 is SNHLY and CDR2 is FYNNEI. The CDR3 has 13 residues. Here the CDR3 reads CASSQGMKTEAFF. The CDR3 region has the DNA TGTGCCAGCTCTCAGGGGATGAAAACTGAAGCTTTCTTT.

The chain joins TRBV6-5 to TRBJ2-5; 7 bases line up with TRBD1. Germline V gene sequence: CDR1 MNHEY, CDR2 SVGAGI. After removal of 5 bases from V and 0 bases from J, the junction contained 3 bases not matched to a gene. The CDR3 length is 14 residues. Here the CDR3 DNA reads TGTGCCAGCAGTCGGACAGGACACCAAGAGACCCAGTACTTC. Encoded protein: CASSRTGHQETQYF.

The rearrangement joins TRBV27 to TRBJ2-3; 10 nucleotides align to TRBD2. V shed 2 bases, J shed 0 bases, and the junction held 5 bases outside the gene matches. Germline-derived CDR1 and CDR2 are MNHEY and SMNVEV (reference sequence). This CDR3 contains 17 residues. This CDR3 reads CASSLVAGGPSTDTQYF. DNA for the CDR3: TGTGCCAGCAGTTTAGTAGCGGGAGGTCCTAGCACAGATACGCAGTATTTT.

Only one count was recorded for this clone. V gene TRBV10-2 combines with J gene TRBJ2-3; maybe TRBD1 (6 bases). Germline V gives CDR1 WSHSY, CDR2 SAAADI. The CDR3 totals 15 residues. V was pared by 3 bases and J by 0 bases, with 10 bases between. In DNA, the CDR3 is TGCGCCAGCAGTGATGTACAGGGAAGCACAGATACGCAGTATTTT. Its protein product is CASSDVQGSTDTQYF.

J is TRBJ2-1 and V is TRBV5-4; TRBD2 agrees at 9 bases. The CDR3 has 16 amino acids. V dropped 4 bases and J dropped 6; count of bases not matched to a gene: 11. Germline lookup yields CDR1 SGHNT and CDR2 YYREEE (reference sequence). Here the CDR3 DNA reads TGTGCCAGCAGCCCGGGTGGCGGGAGGGCGGTCAATGAGCAGTTCTTC. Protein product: CASSPGGGRAVNEQFF.

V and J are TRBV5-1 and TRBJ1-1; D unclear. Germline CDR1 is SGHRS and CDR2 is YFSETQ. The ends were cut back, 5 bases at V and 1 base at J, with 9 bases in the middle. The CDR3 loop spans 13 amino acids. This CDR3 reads CASRLQRNTEAFF. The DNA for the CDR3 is TGCGCCAGCAGACTACAGAGGAACACTGAAGCTTTCTTT. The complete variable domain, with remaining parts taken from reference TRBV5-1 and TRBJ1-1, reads KAGVTQTPRYLIKTRGQQVTLSCSPISGHRSVSWYQQTPGQGLQFLFEYFSETQRNKGNFPGRFSGRQFSNSRSEMNVSTLELGDSALYLCASRLQRNTEAFFGQGTRLTVV.

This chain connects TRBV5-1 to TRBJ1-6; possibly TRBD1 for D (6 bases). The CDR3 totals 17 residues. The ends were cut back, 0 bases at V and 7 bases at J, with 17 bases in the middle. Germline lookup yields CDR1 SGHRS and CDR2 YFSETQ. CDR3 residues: CASSLEPHRVDNSPLHF. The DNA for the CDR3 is TGCGCCAGCAGCTTGGAGCCTCACAGGGTAGACAATTCACCCCTCCACTTT.

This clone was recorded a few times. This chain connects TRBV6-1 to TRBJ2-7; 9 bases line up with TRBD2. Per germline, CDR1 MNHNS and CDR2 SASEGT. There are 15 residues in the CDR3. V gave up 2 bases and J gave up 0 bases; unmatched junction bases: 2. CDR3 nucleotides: TGTGCCAGCAGTGAACTAGCGGGGAGCTCCTACGAGCAGTACTTC. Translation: CASSELAGSSYEQYF.

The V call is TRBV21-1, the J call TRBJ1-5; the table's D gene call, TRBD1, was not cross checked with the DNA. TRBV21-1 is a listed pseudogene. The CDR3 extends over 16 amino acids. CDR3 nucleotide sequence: TGTGCCAGCAGCAAAGGGGGTGGCAGGGGTAATCAGCCCCAGCATTTT. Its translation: CASSKGGGRGNQPQHF.